This is a list of T cell receptor beta chains from one sample in a study of cytotoxic CD8 clonotypes in ibrutinib-treated CLL. Assay used: immunoSEQ multiplex PCR; TCRdb lists only in-frame clones, some missing. The sample lists about 300,000 clones; more than 70% were seen once. The sample was PBMCs, taken at disease progression, from a patient treated with ibrutinib. These receptors were obtained from a human donor with chronic lymphocytic leukemia. CDR3s include the opening cysteine and the closing phenylalanine or tryptophan. The order of the fields is D gene, J gene, V gene, clone size, CDR3 DNA, CDR3 protein. D genes are given only for firm matches. Clone size is not always given. Where it is, it says once, few, many or a class for expanded clones.

>TRBD1|TRBJ1-1|TRBV4-1|once
TGCGCCAGCAGCGGACAGGGTCCCCCCACTGAAGCTTTCTTT
CASSGQGPPTEAFF
>TRBD1|TRBJ2-7|TRBV7-6|-
TGTGCCAGCAAAACATATACCGGGACAGGGGGCGACGAGCAGTACTTC
CASKTYTGTGGDEQYF
>TRBD1|TRBJ1-5|TRBV7-2|-
TGTGCCAGCAGCCGGGACAGCTTAGGCCCCCAGCATTTT
CASSRDSLGPQHF
>TRBD1|TRBJ1-1|TRBV5-8|-
TGTGCCAGCAGCTCGGACAGGGCTGAAGCTTTCTTT
CASSSDRAEAFF
>-|TRBJ1-2|TRBV20-1|-
TGCAGTGCTAGTGGCTACACCTTC
CSASGYTF
>TRBD1|TRBJ2-7|TRBV13|-
TGTGCCAGCAGCTTAGGGGGACAGGGTGGGCACGAGCAGTACTTC
CASSLGGQGGHEQYF
>-|TRBJ1-2|TRBV5-1|-
TGCGCCAGCAGCTTTAGCCATGGAGATGATGGCTACACCTTC
CASSFSHGDDGYTF
>-|TRBJ2-7|TRBV21-1|-
TGTGCCAGCAGCACACCCCCGGACAGGGGGCTAGGGGAGCAGTACTTC
CASSTPPDRGLGEQYF
>TRBD2|TRBJ2-3|TRBV7-9|-
TGTGCCAGCAGCTTAGAGACTAGCGCGCGGGGCACAGATACGCAGTATTTT
CASSLETSARGTDTQYF
>-|TRBJ2-5|TRBV14|-
TGTGCCAGCAGCCCCGAGGGGGGGAGAGAGACCCAGTACTTC
CASSPEGGRETQYF
>-|TRBJ1-6|TRBV5-1|-
TGCGCCAGCAGCTTGGTTAGGGGTTATAATTCACCCCTCCACTTT
CASSLVRGYNSPLHF
>-|TRBJ2-6|TRBV7-3|-
TGTGCCAGCAGCTTATGGGGTTCCTCTGGGGCCAACGTCCTGACTTTC
CASSLWGSSGANVLTF
>-|TRBJ1-1|TRBV7-9|-
TGTGCCAGCAGCTTAGGGGCCACTGAAGCTTTCTTT
CASSLGATEAFF
>-|TRBJ2-5|TRBV25-1|-
TGTGCCAGCCTAAGCGCCGGCCAAGAGACCCAGTACTTC
CASLSAGQETQYF
>-|TRBJ2-2|TRBV5-4|-
TGTGCCAGCGCAACCCTGACGCCCGCAGGTGACACCGGGGAGCTGTTTTTT
CASATLTPAGDTGELFF
>TRBD1|TRBJ2-5|TRBV10-3|-
TGTGCCATCAACCAGACAGGGGGCGGGCAAGAGACCCAGTACTTC
CAINQTGGGQETQYF
>TRBD1|TRBJ1-6|TRBV2|-
TGTGCCAGCAGGGTAGGAGACAGGGTTAATTCACCCCTCCACTTT
CASRVGDRVNSPLHF
>-|TRBJ2-3|TRBV7-2|-
TGTGCCAGCAGCATGCTGGACCGAAGCACAGATACGCAGTATTTT
CASSMLDRSTDTQYF
>-|TRBJ2-5|TRBV2|-
TGTGCCAGCAGTGATCCAGGCAGGGGTTGGGAGACCCAGTACTTC
CASSDPGRGWETQYF
>TRBD1|TRBJ1-1|TRBV7-3|-
TGTGCCAGCAGCTCGGACAGGGTAACTGAAGCTTTCTTT
CASSSDRVTEAFF
>TRBD2|TRBJ2-7|TRBV28|few
TGTGCCAGCAGAGTCGCGGGGGGCGACGAGCAGTACTTC
CASRVAGGDEQYF
>TRBD2|TRBJ2-3|TRBV7-8|-
TGTGCCAGCAGCCGGGGACTAGCGGTGTCTAGCACAGATACGCAGTATTTT
CASSRGLAVSSTDTQYF
>-|TRBJ2-2|TRBV18|-
TGTGCCAGCTCACCACTTCAGGGATCGAACACCGGGGAGCTGTTTTTT
CASSPLQGSNTGELFF
>-|TRBJ1-1|TRBV29-1|once
TGCAGCGGTGTTGTTCGAGGCACTGAAGCTTTCTTT
CSGVVRGTEAFF
>TRBD2|TRBJ2-3|TRBV7-9|-
TGTGCCAGCAGCTTACGGGCGGGACTAGGCACAGATACGCAGTATTTT
CASSLRAGLGTDTQYF
>TRBD2|TRBJ2-1|TRBV10-3|few
TGTGCCATCAGTGACCCGGTACTAGCGGGAGGGCCGTTCGTCAATGAGCAGTTCTTC
CAISDPVLAGGPFVNEQFF
>-|TRBJ2-3|TRBV9|-
TGTGCCAGCAGCCCCTGGCTAGCCCCAGATACGCAGTATTTT
CASSPWLAPDTQYF
>TRBD1|TRBJ2-3|TRBV9|-
TGTGCCAGCAGCGCAATATCTCAGGGACAGGGCCGACCATATAGCACAGATACGCAGTATTTT
CASSAISQGQGRPYSTDTQYF
>-|TRBJ2-3|TRBV25-1|-
TGTGCCAGCAGTGACCACCTAGGTTGTAGCACAGATACGCAGTATTTT
CASSDHLGCSTDTQYF
>-|TRBJ2-7|TRBV7-9|-
TGTGCCAGCAGCTTAGTCGTTAGCGGAACCTACGAGCAGTACTTC
CASSLVVSGTYEQYF
>-|TRBJ2-1|TRBV11-2|-
TGTGCCAGCAGCCTCTCAGTAGGAACCTACAATGAGCAGTTCTTC
CASSLSVGTYNEQFF
>TRBD2|TRBJ2-1|TRBV5-1|-
TGCGCCAGCAGCTTGGCCGAGTGGACTAGCGGGAGTGAGCAGTTCTTC
CASSLAEWTSGSEQFF
>-|TRBJ1-2|TRBV29-1|few
TGCAGCGTTGGAAACAGCGGGGCAGGCTACACCTTC
CSVGNSGAGYTF
>TRBD2|TRBJ2-1|TRBV9|-
TGTGCCAGCAGCGTACTAGCGGACCACTACAATGAGCAGTTCTTC
CASSVLADHYNEQFF
>TRBD2|TRBJ2-1|TRBV9|-
TGTGCCAGCGGCAGACTTAGCGGGAGAGTGTCCTACAATGAGCAGTTCTTC
CASGRLSGRVSYNEQFF
>TRBD2|TRBJ2-2|TRBV7-2|-
TGTGCCAGCAGCTTACTAGCGGGAGCACTGTTTTTT
CASSLLAGALFF